These 8 T cell receptor beta chains were all obtained from the same sample, sequenced in a study of OX40 agonist ivuxolimab in advanced cancers. Profiling relied on immunoSEQ multiplex PCR, and the TCRdb table lists in-frame clones only, not all of them. The table shows roughly 19,000 clones, with around 78% occurring only once. Source: CD4+ or CD8+ T cells sorted from blood, taken in a trial of the OX40 agonist ivuxolimab. The source is an adult with an advanced solid tumor such as melanoma, head and neck, liver or kidney cancer.

The J gene is TRBJ2-5, the V gene TRBV5-3, with 13 bases matching TRBD2. TRBV5-3 belongs to the ORF category, with a function that is uncertain. The trim removed 4 bases at V and 5 bases at J, leaving 8 bases unmatched. This CDR3 comprises 16 residues. The CDR3 DNA reads as TGTGCCAGAAGCATACAGACTAGCGGGAGGATGGAGACCCAGTACTTC. It specifies CARSIQTSGRMETQYF.

The gene calls are TRBV7-9 and TRBJ2-1, with 11 bases aligning to TRBD2. The trim removed 1 base at V and 6 bases at J, leaving 2 bases unmatched. Germline values: CDR1 SEHNR, CDR2 FQNEAQ (reference sequence). The CDR3 length is 15 residues. CDR3 loop: CASSLGLAGLNEQFF. CDR3 sequence (DNA): TGTGCCAGCAGCTTAGGACTAGCGGGACTCAATGAGCAGTTCTTC. Looking up the rest from reference TRBV7-9 and TRBJ2-1 gives the full variable domain: DTGVSQNPRHKITKRGQNVTFRCDPISEHNRLYWYRQTLGQGPEFLTYFQNEAQLEKSRLLSDRFSAERPKGSFSTLEIQRTEQGDSAMYLCASSLGLAGLNEQFFGPGTRLTVL.

This clone is termed medium-sized (0.01 to 0.1%). V and J are TRBV7-9 and TRBJ1-2; D is unclear. The V end lost 7 bases, the J end lost 4 bases, and 10 bases lay between the germline ends. CDR3 length: 12 residues. Germline V lookup: CDR1 SEHNR, CDR2 FQNEAQ (reference sequence). The CDR3 region has the DNA TGTGCCAGCAATGGAGGGTCCTATGGCTACACCTTC. As protein: CASNGGSYGYTF.

This clone counts as medium-sized. The chain couples TRBV30 to TRBJ2-7; D gene unclear. Trimming removed 1 base from V and 0 bases from J, with 10 bases in between. CDR1 GTSNPN and CDR2 SVGIG come from the germline V gene (reference sequence). The length of the CDR3 is 14 residues. CDR3 residues: CAWSGTFDSYEQYF. The DNA for the CDR3 is TGTGCCTGGAGTGGCACTTTCGACTCCTACGAGCAGTACTTC. The whole variable domain, filled in from reference TRBV30 and TRBJ2-7, reads SQTIHQWPATLVQPVGSPLSLECTVEGTSNPNLYWYRQAAGRGLQLLFYSVGIGQISSEVPQNLSASRPQDRQFILSSKKLLLSDSGFYLCAWSGTFDSYEQYFGPGTRLTVT.

The table lists this clone with a few counts. This sequence joins TRBV27 and TRBJ2-7; D is uncertain. Germline CDR1 MNHEY, CDR2 SMNVEV (reference sequence). Deletions cut 8 bases from V and 6 bases from J, with 17 bases between. CDR3 length equals 13 residues. This chain's CDR3 is CASGPTLFVEQYF. The DNA for the CDR3 is TGTGCCAGCGGGCCTACCCTCTTCGTCGAGCAGTACTTC.

The count of this clone is one. This rearrangement joins TRBV19 to TRBJ1-2; 8 bases agree with TRBD1. This CDR3 has 14 amino acids. Looked up from germline, CDR1 is LNHDA and CDR2 is SQIVND (reference sequence). J gave up 6 bases and V 5 bases, and 8 bases lay outside the gene matches. CDR3 loop: CASSPTGGADGYTF. The CDR3 bases are TGTGCCAGTAGTCCCACAGGGGGGGCGGATGGCTACACCTTC.

The chain has TRBV5-1 and TRBJ2-7; 10 nucleotides match TRBD1. J gave up 4 bases and V 4 bases, and 8 bases lay outside the gene matches. The CDR3 is 15 amino acids. The germline V gene encodes CDR1 SGHRS and CDR2 YFSETQ. In DNA form, the CDR3 reads TGCGCCAGCAGCCCGGGACAGGGGAAAGGGTACGAGCAGTACTTC. Translation gives CASSPGQGKGYEQYF.

This chain uses TRBV6-5 with TRBJ2-1, with 8 positions matching TRBD1. Germline lookup yields CDR1 MNHEY and CDR2 SVGAGI. This CDR3 has 13 amino acids. With V trimmed by 2 bases and J by 6 bases, 0 bases remained unmatched. The CDR3 nucleotides are TGTGCCAGCAGTTACGACAGGGGCAATGAGCAGTTCTTC. This codes for CASSYDRGNEQFF.